Listed here is a single T cell receptor (beta chain). This sample is part of a study of blood T cell repertoires in COVID-19. Study details: The cDNA or gDNA used as material had been derived from T cells, B-cell-depleted T cells, or PBMCs.

The table came from immunoSEQ multiplex PCR; TCRdb's copy has only in-frame clones and leaves some out. The repertoire includes some 230,000 clones, about nine tenths of them detected once, and approximately 2% sits in the top ten. The V end was cut by 5 bases, the J end by 6 bases, with 16 bases between. Germline CDR1 MNHEY, CDR2 SVGEGT. This CDR3 is built from 15 residues. The material sequenced was peripheral blood. This clonotype originated in a man aged 25-45 years who had recovered from COVID-19. V usage is TRBV6-2 or TRBV6-3 and J usage is TRBJ2-2; D is perhaps TRBD1 (6 bases). The CDR3 DNA sequence: TGTGCCAGCAGTACCTCCTACTGGGGGCCCGGGGAGCTGTTTTTT. Translating gives CASSTSYWGPGELFF.